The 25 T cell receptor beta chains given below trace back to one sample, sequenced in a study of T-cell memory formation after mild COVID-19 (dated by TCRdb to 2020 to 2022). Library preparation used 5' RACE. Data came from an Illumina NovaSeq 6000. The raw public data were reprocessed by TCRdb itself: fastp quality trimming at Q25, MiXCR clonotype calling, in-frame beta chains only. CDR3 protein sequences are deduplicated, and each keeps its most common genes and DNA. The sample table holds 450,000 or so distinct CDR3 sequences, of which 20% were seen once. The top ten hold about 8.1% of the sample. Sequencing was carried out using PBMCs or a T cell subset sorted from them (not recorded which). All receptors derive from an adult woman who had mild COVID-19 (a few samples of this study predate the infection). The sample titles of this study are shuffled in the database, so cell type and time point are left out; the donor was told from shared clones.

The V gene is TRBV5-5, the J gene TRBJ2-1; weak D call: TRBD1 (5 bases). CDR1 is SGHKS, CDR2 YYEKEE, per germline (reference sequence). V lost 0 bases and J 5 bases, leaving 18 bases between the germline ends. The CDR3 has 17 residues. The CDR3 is CASSLAQRRQGHNEQFF. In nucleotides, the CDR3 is TGTGCCAGCAGCTTGGCCCAACGAAGGCAGGGCCACAATGAGCAGTTCTTC.

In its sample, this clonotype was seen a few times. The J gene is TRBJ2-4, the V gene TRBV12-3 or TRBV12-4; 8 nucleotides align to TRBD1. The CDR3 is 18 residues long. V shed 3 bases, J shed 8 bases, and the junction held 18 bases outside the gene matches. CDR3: CASSFSAAAGGGEDIQYF. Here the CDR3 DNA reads TGTGCCAGCAGTTTCTCCGCCGCGGCAGGGGGCGGAGAGGACATTCAGTACTTC.

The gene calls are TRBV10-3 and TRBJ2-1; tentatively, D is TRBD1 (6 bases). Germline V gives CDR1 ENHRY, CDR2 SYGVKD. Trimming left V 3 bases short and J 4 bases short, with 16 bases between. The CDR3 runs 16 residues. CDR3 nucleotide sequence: TGTGCCATCAGTGACAGGGGTAATTCGGGGTACAATGAGCAGTTCTTC. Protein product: CAISDRGNSGYNEQFF.

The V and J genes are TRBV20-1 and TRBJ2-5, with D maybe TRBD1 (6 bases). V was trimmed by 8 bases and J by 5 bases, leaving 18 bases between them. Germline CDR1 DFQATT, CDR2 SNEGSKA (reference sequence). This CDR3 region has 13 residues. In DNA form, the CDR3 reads TGCAGTTCCCCGGGACAATCCTCGGAGACCCAGTACTTC. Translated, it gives CSSPGQSSETQYF.

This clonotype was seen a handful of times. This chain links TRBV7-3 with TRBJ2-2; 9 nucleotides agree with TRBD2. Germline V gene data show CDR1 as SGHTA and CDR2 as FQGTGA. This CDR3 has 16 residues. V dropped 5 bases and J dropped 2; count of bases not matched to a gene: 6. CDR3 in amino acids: CASSLNSGGNTGELFF. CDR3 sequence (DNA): TGTGCCAGCAGCCTCAATAGCGGGGGAAACACCGGGGAGCTGTTTTTT.

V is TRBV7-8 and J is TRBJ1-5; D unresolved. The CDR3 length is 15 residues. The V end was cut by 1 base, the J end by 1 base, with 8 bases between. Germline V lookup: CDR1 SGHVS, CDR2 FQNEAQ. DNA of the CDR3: TGTGCCAGCAGCTTAGGAGCAAGAAGCAATCAGCCCCAGCATTTT. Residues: CASSLGARSNQPQHF.

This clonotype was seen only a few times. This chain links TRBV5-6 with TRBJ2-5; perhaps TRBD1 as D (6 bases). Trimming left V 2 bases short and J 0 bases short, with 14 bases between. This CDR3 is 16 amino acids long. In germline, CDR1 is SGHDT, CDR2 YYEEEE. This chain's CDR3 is CASSLLSTGYQETQYF. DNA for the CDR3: TGTGCCAGCAGCTTATTGAGTACAGGGTACCAAGAGACCCAGTACTTC.

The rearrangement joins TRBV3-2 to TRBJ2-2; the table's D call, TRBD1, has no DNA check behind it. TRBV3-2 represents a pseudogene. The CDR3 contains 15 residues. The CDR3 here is CASPNPGQGAGELFF. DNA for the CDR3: TGTGCCAGCCCTAACCCAGGACAGGGGGCCGGGGAGCTGTTTTTT.

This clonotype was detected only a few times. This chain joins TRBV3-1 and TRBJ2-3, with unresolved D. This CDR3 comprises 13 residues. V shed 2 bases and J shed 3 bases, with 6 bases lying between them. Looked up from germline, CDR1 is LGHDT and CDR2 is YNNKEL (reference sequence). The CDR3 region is CASSQLETDTQYF. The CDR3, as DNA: TGTGCCAGCAGCCAATTGGAGACAGATACGCAGTATTTT.

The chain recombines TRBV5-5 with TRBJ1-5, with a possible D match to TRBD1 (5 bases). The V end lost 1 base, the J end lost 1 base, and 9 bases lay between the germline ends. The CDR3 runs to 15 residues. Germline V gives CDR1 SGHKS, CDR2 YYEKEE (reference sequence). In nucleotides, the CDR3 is TGTGCCAGCAGCTTGCAGGGTCGGAGCAATCAGCCCCAGCATTTT. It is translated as CASSLQGRSNQPQHF.

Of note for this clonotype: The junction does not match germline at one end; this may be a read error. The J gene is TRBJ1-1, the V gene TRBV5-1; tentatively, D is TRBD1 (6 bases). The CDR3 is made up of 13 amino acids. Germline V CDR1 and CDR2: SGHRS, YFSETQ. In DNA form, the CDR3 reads TGCGCCAGCAGCCGGACAGTGAACGCTGAAGCTTTCTTT. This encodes CASSRTVNAEAFF.

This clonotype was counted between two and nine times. CDR3 bases: TGTGCCAGCAGCCAAGTACAGGGGAGATCCTACGAGCAGTACTTC. It yields the protein CASSQVQGRSYEQYF. This rearrangement joins TRBV14 to TRBJ2-7; 7 bases agree with TRBD1. Germline V gene lookup returns CDR1 SGHDN and CDR2 FVKESK. J was trimmed by 1 base and V by 1 base; bases with no gene match: 4. The CDR3 is made up of 15 amino acids.

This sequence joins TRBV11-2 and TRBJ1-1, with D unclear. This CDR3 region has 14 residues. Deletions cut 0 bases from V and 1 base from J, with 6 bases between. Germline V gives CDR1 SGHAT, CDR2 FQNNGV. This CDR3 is CASSLDIANTEAFF. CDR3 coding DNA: TGTGCCAGCAGCTTAGATATCGCGAACACTGAAGCTTTCTTT.

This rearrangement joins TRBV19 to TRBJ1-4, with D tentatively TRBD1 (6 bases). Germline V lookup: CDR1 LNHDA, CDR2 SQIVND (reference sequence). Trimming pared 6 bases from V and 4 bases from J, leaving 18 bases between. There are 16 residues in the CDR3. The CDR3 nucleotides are TGTGCCAGTAGCCCCCGGGCAGGGGACCTTAATGAAAAACTGTTTTTT. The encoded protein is CASSPRAGDLNEKLFF. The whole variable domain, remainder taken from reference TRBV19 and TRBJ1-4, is DGGITQSPKYLFRKEGQNVTLSCEQNLNHDAMYWYRQDPGQGLRLIYYSQIVNDFQKGDIAEGYSVSREKKESFPLTVTSAQKNPTAFYLCASSPRAGDLNEKLFFGSGTQLSVL.

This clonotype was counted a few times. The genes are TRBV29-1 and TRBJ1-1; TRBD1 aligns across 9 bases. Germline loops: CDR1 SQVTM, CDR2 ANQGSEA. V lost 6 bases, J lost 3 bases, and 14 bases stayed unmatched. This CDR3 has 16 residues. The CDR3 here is CSVTETGTGLYTEAFF. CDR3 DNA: TGCAGCGTAACCGAAACCGGGACAGGGTTGTACACTGAAGCTTTCTTT. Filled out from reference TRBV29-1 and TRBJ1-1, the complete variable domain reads SAVISQKPSRDICQRGTSLTIQCQVDSQVTMMFWYRQQPGQSLTLIATANQGSEATYESGFVIDKFPISRPNLTFSTLTVSNMSPEDSSIYLCSVTETGTGLYTEAFFGQGTRLTVV.

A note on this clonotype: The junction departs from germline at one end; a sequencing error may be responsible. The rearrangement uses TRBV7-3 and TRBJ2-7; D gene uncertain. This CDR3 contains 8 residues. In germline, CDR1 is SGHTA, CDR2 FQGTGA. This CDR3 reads CASSPPHF. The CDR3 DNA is TGTGCCAGCAGCCCCCCCCACTTC. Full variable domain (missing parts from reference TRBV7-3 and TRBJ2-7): GAGVSQTPSNKVTEKGKYVELRCDPISGHTALYWYRQSLGQGPEFLIYFQGTGAADDSGLPNDRFFAVRPEGSVSTLKIQRTERGDSAVYLCASSPPHFGPGTRLTVT.

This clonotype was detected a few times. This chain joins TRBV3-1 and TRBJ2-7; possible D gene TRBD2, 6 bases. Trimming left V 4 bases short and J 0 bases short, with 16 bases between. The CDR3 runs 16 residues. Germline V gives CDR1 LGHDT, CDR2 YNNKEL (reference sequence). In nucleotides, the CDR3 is TGTGCCAGCAGCCCCCGGAGGGGCGCGATCTCCTACGAGCAGTACTTC. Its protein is CASSPRRGAISYEQYF.

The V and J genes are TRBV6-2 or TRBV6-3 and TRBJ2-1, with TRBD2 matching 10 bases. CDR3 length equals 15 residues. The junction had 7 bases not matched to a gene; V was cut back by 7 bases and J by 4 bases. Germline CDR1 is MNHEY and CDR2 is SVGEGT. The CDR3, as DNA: TGTGCCAGCACTACAGGGACTAGCGTATACAATGAGCAGTTCTTC. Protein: CASTTGTSVYNEQFF.

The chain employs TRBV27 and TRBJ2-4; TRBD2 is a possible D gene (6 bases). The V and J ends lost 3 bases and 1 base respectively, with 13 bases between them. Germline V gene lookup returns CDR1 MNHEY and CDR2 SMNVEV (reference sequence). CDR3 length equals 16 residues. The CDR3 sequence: CASSFGGSAAKNIQYF. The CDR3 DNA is TGTGCCAGCAGTTTCGGGGGAAGCGCGGCCAAAAACATTCAGTACTTC.

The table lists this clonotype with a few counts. CDR3: CASSDEGPYEQYF. Written as DNA, the CDR3 is TGCGCCAGCAGTGACGAGGGGCCTTACGAGCAGTACTTC. The rearrangement joins TRBV5-1 to TRBJ2-7; D may be TRBD1 or TRBD2 (5 bases each). The germline CDR1 and CDR2 sequences are SGHRS and YFSETQ. Trimming removed 5 bases from V and 4 bases from J, with 13 bases in between. There are 13 residues in the CDR3.

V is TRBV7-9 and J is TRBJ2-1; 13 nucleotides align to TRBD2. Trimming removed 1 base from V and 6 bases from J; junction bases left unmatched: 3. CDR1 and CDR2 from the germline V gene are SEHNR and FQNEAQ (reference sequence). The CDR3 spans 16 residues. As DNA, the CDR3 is TGTGCCAGCAGCTTAGGGACTAGCGGGAGTACCAATGAGCAGTTCTTC. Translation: CASSLGTSGSTNEQFF.

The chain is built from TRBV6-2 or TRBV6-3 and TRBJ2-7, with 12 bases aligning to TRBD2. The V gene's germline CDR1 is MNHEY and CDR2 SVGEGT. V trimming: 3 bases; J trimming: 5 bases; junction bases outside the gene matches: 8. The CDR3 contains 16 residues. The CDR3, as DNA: TGTGCCAGCAGTTATCCCCTGAGACTAGCGGGAGACGAGCAGTACTTC. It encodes CASSYPLRLAGDEQYF.

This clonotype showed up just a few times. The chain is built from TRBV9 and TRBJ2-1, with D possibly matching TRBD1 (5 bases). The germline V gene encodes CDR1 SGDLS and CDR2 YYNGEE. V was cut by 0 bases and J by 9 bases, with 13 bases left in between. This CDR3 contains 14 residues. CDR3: CASSVGSRVGEQFF. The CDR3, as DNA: TGTGCCAGCAGCGTAGGGTCCAGGGTGGGTGAGCAGTTCTTC.

CDR3 bases: TGCAGTGCGCGACTAGCGGGGCGGAACACCGGGGAGCTGTTTTTT. Protein: CSARLAGRNTGELFF. The chain recombines TRBV20-1 with TRBJ2-2; the match to TRBD2 covers 11 bases. Germline loops: CDR1 DFQATT, CDR2 SNEGSKA (reference sequence). The CDR3 has 15 amino acids. The V gene end was trimmed by 6 bases and the J gene end by 1 base; junction bases not matched to a gene: 4.

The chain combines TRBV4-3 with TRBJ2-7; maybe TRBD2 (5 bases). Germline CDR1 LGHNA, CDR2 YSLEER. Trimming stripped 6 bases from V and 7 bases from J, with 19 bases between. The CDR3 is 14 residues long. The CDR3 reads CASRPGKWIGEQYF. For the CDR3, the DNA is TGCGCCAGCAGGCCGGGGAAGTGGATAGGGGAGCAGTACTTC.